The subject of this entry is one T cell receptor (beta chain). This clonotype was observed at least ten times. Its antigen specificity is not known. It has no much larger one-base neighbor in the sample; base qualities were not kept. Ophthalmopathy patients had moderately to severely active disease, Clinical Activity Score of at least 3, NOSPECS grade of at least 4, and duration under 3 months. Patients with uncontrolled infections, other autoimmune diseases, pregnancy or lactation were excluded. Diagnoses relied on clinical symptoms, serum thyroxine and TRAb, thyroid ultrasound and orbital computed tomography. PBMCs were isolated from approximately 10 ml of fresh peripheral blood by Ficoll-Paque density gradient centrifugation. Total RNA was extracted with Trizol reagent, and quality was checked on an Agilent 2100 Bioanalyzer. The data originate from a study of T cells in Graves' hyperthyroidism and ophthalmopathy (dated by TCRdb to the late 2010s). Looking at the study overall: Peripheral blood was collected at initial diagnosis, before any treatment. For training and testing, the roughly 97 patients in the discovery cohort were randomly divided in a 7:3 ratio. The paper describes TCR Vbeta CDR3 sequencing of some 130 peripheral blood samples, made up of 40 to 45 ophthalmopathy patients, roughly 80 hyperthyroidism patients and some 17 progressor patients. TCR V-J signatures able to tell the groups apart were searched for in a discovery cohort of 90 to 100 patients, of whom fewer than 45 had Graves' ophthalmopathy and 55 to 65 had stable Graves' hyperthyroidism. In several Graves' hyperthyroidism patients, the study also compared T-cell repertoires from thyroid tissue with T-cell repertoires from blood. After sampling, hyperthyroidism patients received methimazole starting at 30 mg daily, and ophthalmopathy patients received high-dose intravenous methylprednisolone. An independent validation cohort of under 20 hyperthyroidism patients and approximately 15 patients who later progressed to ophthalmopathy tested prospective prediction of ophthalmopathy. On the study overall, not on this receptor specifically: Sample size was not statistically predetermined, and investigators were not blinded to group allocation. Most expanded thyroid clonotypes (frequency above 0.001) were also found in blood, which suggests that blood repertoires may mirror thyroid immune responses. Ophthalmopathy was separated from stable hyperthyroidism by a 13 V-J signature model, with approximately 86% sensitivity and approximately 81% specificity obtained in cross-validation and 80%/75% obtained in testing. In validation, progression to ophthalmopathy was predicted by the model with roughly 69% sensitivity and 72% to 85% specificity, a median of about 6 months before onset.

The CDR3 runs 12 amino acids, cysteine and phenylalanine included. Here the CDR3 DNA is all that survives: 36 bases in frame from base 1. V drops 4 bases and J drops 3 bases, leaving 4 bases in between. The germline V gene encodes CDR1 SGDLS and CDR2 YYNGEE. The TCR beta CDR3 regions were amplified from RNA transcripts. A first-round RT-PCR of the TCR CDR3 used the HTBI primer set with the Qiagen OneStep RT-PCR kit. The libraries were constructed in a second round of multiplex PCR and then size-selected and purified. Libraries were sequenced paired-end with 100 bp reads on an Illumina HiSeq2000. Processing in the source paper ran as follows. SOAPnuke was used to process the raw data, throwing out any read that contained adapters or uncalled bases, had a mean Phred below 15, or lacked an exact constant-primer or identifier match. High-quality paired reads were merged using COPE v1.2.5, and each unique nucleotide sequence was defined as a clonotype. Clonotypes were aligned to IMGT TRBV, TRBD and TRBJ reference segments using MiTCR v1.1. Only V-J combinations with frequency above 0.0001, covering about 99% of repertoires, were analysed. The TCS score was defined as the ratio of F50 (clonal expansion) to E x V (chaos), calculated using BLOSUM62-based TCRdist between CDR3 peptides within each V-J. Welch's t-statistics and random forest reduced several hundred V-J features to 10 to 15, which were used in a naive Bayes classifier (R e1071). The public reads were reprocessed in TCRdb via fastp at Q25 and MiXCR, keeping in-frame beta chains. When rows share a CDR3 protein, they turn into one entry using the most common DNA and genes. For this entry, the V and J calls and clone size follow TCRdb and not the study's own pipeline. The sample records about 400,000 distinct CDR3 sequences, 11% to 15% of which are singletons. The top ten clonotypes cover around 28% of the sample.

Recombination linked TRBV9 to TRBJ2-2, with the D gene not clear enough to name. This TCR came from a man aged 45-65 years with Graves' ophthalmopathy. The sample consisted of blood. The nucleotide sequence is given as TGTGCCAGCAGCACATACACCGGGGAGCTGTTTTTT. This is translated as CASSTYTGELFF.